Following are 25 T cell receptor beta chains from one sample sequenced in a study of shared clonotypes between healthy human individuals. Produced via immunoSEQ multiplex PCR; TCRdb's table is partial and in-frame only. Altogether around 1,100,000 clones are present, roughly 80% being singletons, with the ten largest covering approximately 0.95%. Sequences were obtained from memory CD4+ T cells from PBMCs. Indicated subset: CD45RA-negative fraction. The receptors come from a man in his late teens or twenties in good health. Some clones in this sample may be carry-over from other donors' samples.

The chain combines TRBV29-1 with TRBJ2-1; 7 nucleotides match TRBD2. The CDR3 is made up of 14 amino acids. The V gene end was trimmed by 3 bases and the J gene end by 3 bases; junction bases not matched to a gene: 5. Per the germline V gene, CDR1 is SQVTM and CDR2 is ANQGSEA. This CDR3 reads CSVDSPSGYNEQFF. CDR3 nucleotide sequence: TGCAGCGTTGATAGTCCTAGCGGCTACAATGAGCAGTTCTTC.

The chain is built from TRBV6-6 and TRBJ1-6; TRBD1 matches at 8 bases. This CDR3 contains 15 residues. Germline-derived CDR1 and CDR2 are MNHNY and SVGAGI (reference sequence). The V segment lost 6 bases and the J segment 3 bases; nucleotides outside the gene matches: 4. CDR3 loop: CASRSGQDYNSPLHF. The CDR3 region has the DNA TGTGCCAGCAGATCGGGACAGGACTATAATTCACCCCTCCACTTT.

The genes are TRBV10-1 and TRBJ1-5; a possible D gene is TRBD1 (5 bases). Trimming left V 8 bases short and J 1 base short, with 27 bases between. Germline loops: CDR1 WNHNN, CDR2 SYGVQD (reference sequence). The length of the CDR3 is 19 residues. The CDR3 sequence is CASPGGIGGGEKSNQPQHF. The CDR3 nucleotides are TGCGCCAGCCCCGGCGGGATAGGTGGGGGGGAGAAGAGCAATCAGCCCCAGCATTTT.

The chain couples TRBV19 to TRBJ2-5; 10 bases are a match to TRBD2. This CDR3 is built from 18 residues. Germline CDR1 LNHDA, CDR2 SQIVND (reference sequence). Trimming took 3 bases from V and 1 from J; bases not matched to a gene: 11. This CDR3 reads CASSMRRGTSATQETQYF. The CDR3 region has the DNA TGTGCCAGTAGTATGAGGAGGGGGACTAGCGCAACCCAAGAGACCCAGTACTTC.

Points on this clone: At one end, the junction sequence differs from germline, possibly due to a read error. The chain combines TRBV27 with TRBJ2-2; TRBD2 matches at 7 bases. Germline V gene sequence: CDR1 MNHEY, CDR2 SMNVEV (reference sequence). The CDR3 has 15 residues. The CDR3 DNA sequence: TGTGCCAGCAGTTTACACCTAGCGGACACCGGGGAGCTGTCTTTT. Amino acids: CASSLHLADTGELSF.

This clone was detected only a few times. The chain carries TRBV9 and TRBJ1-2; no reliable D call. CDR1 is SGDLS and CDR2 is YYNGEE in the germline V gene. Trimming removed 4 bases at V and 7 bases at J, with 23 bases between. The length of the CDR3 is 16 residues. CDR3 in DNA: TGTGCCAGCAGCCCTTTCAATCCCTCGCCCCCCCGTGGCTACACCTTC. This sequence encodes CASSPFNPSPPRGYTF.

The chain couples TRBV6-5 to TRBJ2-7; 9 bases agree with TRBD1. CDR1 and CDR2 (germline): MNHEY, SVGAGI. This CDR3 contains 15 residues. V lost 6 bases, J lost 4 bases, and 10 bases stayed unmatched. The CDR3 DNA sequence: TGTGCCAGCAGCCAGGCGGGGACAGGGAGGTACGAGCAGTACTTC. This gives the protein CASSQAGTGRYEQYF.

This chain connects TRBV7-9 to TRBJ2-5; D unresolved. V dropped 2 bases and J dropped 6 bases, with 4 bases sitting between them. CDR3 length equals 11 residues. Germline V gene sequence: CDR1 SEHNR, CDR2 FQNEAQ (reference sequence). CDR3 sequence (DNA): TGTGCCAGCAGCTTATCCCAGACCCAGTACTTC. Translated: CASSLSQTQYF.

This clone was found a few times. The J gene is TRBJ1-4, the V gene TRBV6-6; D gene unclear. The CDR3 runs to 13 residues. With 8 bases removed from V and 3 bases from J, the gap between germline ends came to 10 bases. Germline V gives CDR1 MNHNY, CDR2 SVGAGI (reference sequence). CDR3 sequence (DNA): TGTGCCAGCGTCGATCGGGCTAATGAAAAACTGTTTTTT. It encodes CASVDRANEKLFF.

This chain uses TRBV10-1 with TRBJ1-1; no definite D call. The V and J ends lost 6 bases and 2 bases respectively, with 10 bases between them. Germline CDR1 is WNHNN and CDR2 is SYGVQD (reference sequence). This CDR3 has 13 amino acids. The CDR3 coding sequence is TGCGCCAGCAGCGTGGGGATCAACACTGAAGCTTTCTTT. It specifies CASSVGINTEAFF.

This clone was counted many times. CDR3 amino acids: CASEANRAGTEAFF. The DNA of the CDR3 is TGTGCCAGCGAAGCGAACAGGGCGGGCACTGAAGCTTTCTTT. The chain recombines TRBV2 with TRBJ1-1; D is possibly TRBD1 (6 bases). Germline-derived CDR1 and CDR2 are SNHLY and FYNNEI. This CDR3 comprises 14 residues. Trimming took off 8 bases at V and 4 bases at J, with 17 bases between the two ends. The full variable domain, rest sourced from reference TRBV2 and TRBJ1-1, is EPEVTQTPSHQVTQMGQEVILRCVPISNHLYFYWYRQILGQKVEFLVSFYNNEISEKSEIFDDQFSVERPDGSNFTLKIRSTKLEDSAMYFCASEANRAGTEAFFGQGTRLTVV.

V usage is TRBV9 and J usage is TRBJ2-5; the match to TRBD2 covers 15 bases. Trimming cost V 4 bases and J 4 bases; bases outside gene matches: 5. Germline CDR1 reads SGDLS; CDR2 reads YYNGEE. The CDR3 is made up of 16 amino acids. The CDR3 here is CASSFRGLAGGETQYF. In DNA form, the CDR3 reads TGTGCCAGCAGCTTTCGGGGACTAGCGGGAGGAGAGACCCAGTACTTC.

The rearrangement uses TRBV19 and TRBJ1-2; the D is unclear. The CDR3 extends over 11 amino acids. Germline V gene lookup returns CDR1 LNHDA and CDR2 SQIVND (reference sequence). V was shortened by 6 bases and J by 8 bases, with 10 bases between the two germline ends. The CDR3 loop reads CASSHRMGYTF. Here the CDR3 DNA reads TGTGCCAGTAGCCACAGAATGGGCTACACCTTC. The full variable domain, its missing parts supplied by reference TRBV19 and TRBJ1-2, is DGGITQSPKYLFRKEGQNVTLSCEQNLNHDAMYWYRQDPGQGLRLIYYSQIVNDFQKGDIAEGYSVSREKKESFPLTVTSAQKNPTAFYLCASSHRMGYTFGSGTRLTVV.

V gene TRBV7-9 combines with J gene TRBJ1-6, with TRBD1 identical over 8 bases. The CDR3 length is 15 residues. Germline CDR1 reads SEHNR; CDR2 reads FQNEAQ (reference sequence). V shed 5 bases, J shed 2 bases, and the junction held 2 bases outside the gene matches. CDR3 residues: CASSRTGTYNSPLHF. As DNA, the CDR3 is TGTGCCAGCAGCCGGACAGGGACCTATAATTCACCCCTCCACTTT.

In the case of this clone: This could be a read error, since a much larger clone is one nucleotide away. The V call is TRBV7-9, the J call TRBJ1-1; D gene ambiguous. The V gene's germline CDR1 is SEHNR and CDR2 FQNEAQ (reference sequence). CDR3 length equals 11 residues. V dropped 6 bases and J dropped 2 bases, with 4 bases sitting between them. CDR3 DNA: TGTGCCAGCAGGGAAAACACTGAAGCTTTCTTT. It yields the protein CASRENTEAFF.

V gene TRBV11-3 combines with J gene TRBJ2-3, with 9 bases lining up with TRBD1. The CDR3 sequence is 14 residues long. V shed 5 bases, J shed 5 bases, and the junction held 5 bases outside the gene matches. The germline gives CDR1 SGHNT, CDR2 YENEEA. CDR3 residues: CASSPGQGRDTQYF. The CDR3 coding sequence is TGTGCCAGCAGCCCGGGACAGGGAAGAGATACGCAGTATTTT.

This clone was found a few times. The rearrangement joins TRBV29-1 to TRBJ2-5; perhaps TRBD1 as D (6 bases). TRBJ2-7 matches the DNA end more closely, so the J call is doubtful. This CDR3 has 11 amino acids. CDR1 SQVTM and CDR2 ANQGSEA come from the germline V gene. The CDR3 loop reads CSVQGNYEQYF. Here the CDR3 DNA reads TGCAGCGTTCAGGGGAACTACGAGCAGTACTTC.

V and J are TRBV4-2 and TRBJ1-5, with unresolved D. Trimming shortened V by 0 bases and J by 10 bases, and 16 bases separated the two germline ends. This CDR3 comprises 15 residues. CDR1 and CDR2 (germline): LGHNA, YNFKEQ. CDR3 amino acids: CASSQEFSGVDPQHF. CDR3 nucleotides: TGTGCCAGCAGCCAAGAGTTCTCCGGGGTCGATCCCCAGCATTTT.

This chain connects TRBV9 to TRBJ2-2; TRBD2 is a possible D gene (6 bases). V was pared by 4 bases and J by 1 base, with 14 bases between. This CDR3 comprises 16 residues. Germline CDR1 reads SGDLS; CDR2 reads YYNGEE. The CDR3 is CASSSTGTVNTGELFF. In DNA form, the CDR3 reads TGTGCCAGCAGCTCGACCGGGACTGTGAACACCGGGGAGCTGTTTTTT.

With regard to this clone: Other DNA sequences in this specimen translate into the identical CDR3. J is TRBJ1-2 and V is TRBV5-6; TRBD1 aligns across 7 bases. The V gene end was trimmed by 2 bases and the J gene end by 4 bases; junction bases not matched to a gene: 2. Germline V gene lookup returns CDR1 SGHDT and CDR2 YYEEEE. This CDR3 has 13 amino acids. CDR3 in amino acids: CASSLDRVYGYTF. The CDR3 nucleotides are TGTGCCAGCAGCTTAGACAGGGTCTATGGCTACACCTTC.

V and J are TRBV28 and TRBJ1-2, with 10 bases fitting TRBD1. Germline V gene data show CDR1 as MDHEN and CDR2 as SYDVKM. Trimming took 3 bases from V and 4 from J; bases not matched to a gene: 5. This CDR3 is 15 amino acids long. CDR3 bases: TGTGCCAGCAGTTTGACAGGGGGCGGAGGCTATGGCTACACCTTC. Amino acid sequence: CASSLTGGGGYGYTF.

The rearrangement links TRBV5-1 to TRBJ1-1; 10 bases agree with TRBD1. V dropped 1 base and J dropped 4; count of bases not matched to a gene: 1. The germline V gene encodes CDR1 SGHRS and CDR2 YFSETQ. The CDR3 is made up of 14 amino acids. Written as DNA, the CDR3 is TGCGCCAGCAGCTTGAGACAGGGGGCCACTGAAGCTTTCTTT. This sequence encodes CASSLRQGATEAFF. The full variable domain, completed using reference TRBV5-1 and TRBJ1-1, is KAGVTQTPRYLIKTRGQQVTLSCSPISGHRSVSWYQQTPGQGLQFLFEYFSETQRNKGNFPGRFSGRQFSNSRSEMNVSTLELGDSALYLCASSLRQGATEAFFGQGTRLTVV.

The CDR3 nucleotides read TGTGCCAGCAGCTTACTGCAGGCTACCTACGAGCAGTACTTC. Translation gives CASSLLQATYEQYF. The chain has TRBV7-2 and TRBJ2-7; no firm D call. V dropped 2 bases and J dropped 2 bases, with 10 bases sitting between them. The CDR3 contains 14 residues. Germline CDR1 reads SGHTA; CDR2 reads FQGNSA.

This clone has a handful of counts. The chain carries TRBV5-1 and TRBJ2-1; D gene ambiguous. Germline values: CDR1 SGHRS, CDR2 YFSETQ. The CDR3 has 15 amino acids. With 4 bases removed from V and 4 bases from J, the gap between germline ends came to 15 bases. The CDR3 is CASSPLDDHYNEQFF. DNA for the CDR3: TGCGCCAGCAGCCCCCTCGACGACCATTACAATGAGCAGTTCTTC.

V usage is TRBV7-9 and J usage is TRBJ1-3; possible D gene TRBD1, 5 bases. Trimming shortened V by 7 bases and J by 2 bases, and 12 bases separated the two germline ends. CDR3 length equals 14 residues. Germline V CDR1 and CDR2: SEHNR, FQNEAQ (reference sequence). This chain's CDR3 is CASTLGVAGNTIYF. The CDR3 DNA reads TGTGCCAGCACCCTAGGGGTGGCTGGAAACACCATATATTTT.